This T cell receptor (beta chain) was identified during a study of regulatory T cells in long-lasting Graves disease. Arm-PCR with iRepertoire HTBI primers amplified the CDR3 regions for these TCR beta libraries. Authors' methods: Identified segments across samples numbered approximately 62 TRBV and roughly 15 TRBJ. TCRdb re-called the multiplex PCR reads with MiXCR, one entry per CDR3 protein. The V and J calls shown here were made by TCRdb, not taken from the authors' results. The sample consists of 530,000 or so distinct CDR3 sequences, 15% to 20% of them appearing once. Sample time point: newly diagnosed GD, antithyroid drugs for less than 3 months. Generation of the TCR library employed RNA extracted from PBMCs. This CDR3 spans 14 amino acids. V lost 5 bases, J lost 1 base, and 11 bases lay in between. Germline V gene lookup returns CDR1 ENHRY and CDR2 SYGVKD. This clonotype has more than one count but fewer than ten. What it binds is unknown.

Study conclusions and caveats: When disease was persistent, TRBV28, TRBJ1-2 and TRBJ2-5 were the favored segments.

The same specimen was also included in a second study, on T cells in Graves' hyperthyroidism and ophthalmopathy.

Material: peripheral blood mononuclear cells (PBMCs), obtained at new diagnosis, from a patient treated with antithyroid drugs. The chain couples TRBV10-3 to TRBJ1-1; no clear D gene. The sequence derives from a man younger than 35 with Graves disease. This chain's CDR3 is CAISPGSQNTEAFF. In nucleotides, the CDR3 is TGTGCCATCAGTCCCGGGAGCCAGAACACTGAAGCTTTCTTT.